This T cell receptor (beta chain) is drawn from a study of cytomegalovirus exposure and HLA in healthy donors. As for the study in general: HLA-typed donors were the source of around 87 million unique TCRs, which an early data release held. Whole-study findings and limits: Some V segments (TRBV6-2 and TRBV6-3 among them) were excluded as indistinguishable. In vitro experiments confirmed that a few CMV-associated chains were specific for CMV antigens. Apart from CMV serostatus, no immune exposure information was available.

This CDR3 is 14 amino acids long. The V and J ends lost 6 bases and 3 bases, in that order; junction bases with no gene match: 6. Germline-derived CDR1 and CDR2 are LNHDA and SQIVND (reference sequence). PCR primers comprised 60 Vbeta and 13 Jbeta primers. Data came from immunoSEQ multiplex PCR; TCRdb stores just in-frame clones and leaves some out. Among roughly 140,000 clones listed, roughly 80% were seen once. On this clone itself: Its target is not known.

This sequence was found in a male donor in good health and CMV-seronegative. The chain combines TRBV19 with TRBJ2-3; TRBD2 matches 7 bases. Sequenced sample: PBMCs. The CDR3 DNA is TGTGCCAGTAGGTCTAGCGGAGAGACAGATACGCAGTATTTT. Translation gives CASRSSGETDTQYF.